This TCR beta chain was observed in a study of T cells after yellow fever vaccination. TCRdb reprocessed the 5' RACE reads with MiXCR, giving one entry per CDR3 protein. The sample consists of some 500,000 distinct CDR3 sequences, about 13% of them appearing once. Study-wide results and limits: There was a possibility that FACS-sorted repertoires contained abundant clonotypes contaminating from the bulk population.

The CDR3 contains 16 residues. CDR1 is MGHRA, CDR2 YSYEKL, per germline. Losses at the gene ends were 6 bases for V and 10 bases for J; bases not matched to a gene: 10. This clonotype was counted between two and nine times. Its antigen is as yet unknown. This sequence was found in a man aged 30-40 years who received the YFV17D yellow fever vaccine. Sequencing was performed on PBMCs, taken on the day of the yellow fever booster vaccination. This rearrangement joins TRBV4-1 to TRBJ2-1, with TRBD2 matching 15 bases. CDR3 in amino acids: CASRRVGLAGGGEQFF. In DNA form, the CDR3 reads TGCGCCAGCAGGCGCGTTGGACTAGCGGGAGGGGGGGAGCAGTTCTTC.